The 3 T cell receptor beta chains below come from one sample, sequenced in a study. MiXCR, applied by TCRdb to the RT-PCR reads, yields one record per CDR3 protein. The sample yields approximately 720,000 distinct CDR3 sequences, 12% to 15% seen once. Sample: memory CD4+ T cells from blood. The receptors originated from a female donor in good health, serving as a healthy control.

The rearrangement uses TRBV28 and TRBJ2-3; D ambiguous. The V and J ends lost 4 bases and 0 bases respectively, with 8 bases between them. The CDR3 loop spans 14 amino acids. Germline CDR1 is MDHEN and CDR2 is SYDVKM. Here the CDR3 DNA reads TGTGCCAGCAGTTGGGCCTCAAGCACAGATACGCAGTATTTT. Protein product: CASSWASSTDTQYF.

The V gene is TRBV12-3 or TRBV12-4, the J gene TRBJ2-1; D may correspond to TRBD1 or TRBD2 (6 bases each). CDR3 length: 16 residues. Trimming removed 5 bases at V and 6 bases at J, with 20 bases between. CDR3 amino acids: CASSRPGLGRGNEQFF. The CDR3 DNA reads TGTGCCAGCAGTCGTCCGGGACTGGGCAGGGGCAATGAGCAGTTCTTC.

There are many counts of this clonotype. The rearrangement uses TRBV6-1 and TRBJ2-3; D perhaps matches TRBD2 (5 bases). V lost 5 bases and J 0 bases, leaving 15 bases between the germline ends. The length of the CDR3 is 16 residues. In germline, CDR1 is MNHNS, CDR2 SASEGT. The CDR3 region is CASSSLRRTSTDTQYF. The CDR3, as DNA: TGTGCCAGCAGTTCACTACGGCGGACTAGCACAGATACGCAGTATTTT.